This entry features one TCR beta chain sequence. V lost 0 bases, J lost 3 bases, and 6 bases stayed unmatched. Germline V CDR1 and CDR2: LNHNV, YYDKDF (reference sequence). This CDR3 is 17 amino acids long. Data came from immunoSEQ multiplex PCR; TCRdb stores just in-frame clones and leaves some out. This sample carries 240,000 or so clones, around 90% of them seen once, and the ten largest clones take roughly 0.8%. This sample is part of a study of blood T cell repertoires in COVID-19. About the research overall: Collection of acute and convalescent COVID-19 samples took place in the United States, Italy and Spain.

V usage is TRBV15 and J usage is TRBJ2-7, with TRBD2 matching over 12 bases. The sequence came from a woman aged 30 to 39 with acute or convalescent COVID-19. Material: peripheral blood. The CDR3 is CATSRDQTSGRLYEQYF. The CDR3 DNA follows: TGTGCCACCAGCAGAGACCAGACTAGCGGGAGACTCTACGAGCAGTACTTC.